This TCR beta chain was captured by sequencing in a study of blood T cell repertoires in COVID-19. This table comes from immunoSEQ multiplex PCR, and its TCRdb copy is limited to in-frame clones, with some not included. The table records under 200,000 clones, approximately 82% of them present only once. V was clipped by 4 bases and J by 1 base; unmatched bases: 11. This CDR3 is 18 amino acids long. The germline V gene has CDR1 SGDLS and CDR2 YYNGEE. This chain uses TRBV9 with TRBJ2-1; 10 bases align to TRBD2. The sequencing sample was made of PBMCs or T cells enriched from blood (not recorded which). This receptor was taken from a woman in her fifties or sixties with acute COVID-19. CDR3 in amino acids: CASSLLRTSGFSYNEQFF. CDR3 DNA: TGTGCCAGCAGCTTACTTCGGACTAGCGGATTTTCCTACAATGAGCAGTTCTTC.